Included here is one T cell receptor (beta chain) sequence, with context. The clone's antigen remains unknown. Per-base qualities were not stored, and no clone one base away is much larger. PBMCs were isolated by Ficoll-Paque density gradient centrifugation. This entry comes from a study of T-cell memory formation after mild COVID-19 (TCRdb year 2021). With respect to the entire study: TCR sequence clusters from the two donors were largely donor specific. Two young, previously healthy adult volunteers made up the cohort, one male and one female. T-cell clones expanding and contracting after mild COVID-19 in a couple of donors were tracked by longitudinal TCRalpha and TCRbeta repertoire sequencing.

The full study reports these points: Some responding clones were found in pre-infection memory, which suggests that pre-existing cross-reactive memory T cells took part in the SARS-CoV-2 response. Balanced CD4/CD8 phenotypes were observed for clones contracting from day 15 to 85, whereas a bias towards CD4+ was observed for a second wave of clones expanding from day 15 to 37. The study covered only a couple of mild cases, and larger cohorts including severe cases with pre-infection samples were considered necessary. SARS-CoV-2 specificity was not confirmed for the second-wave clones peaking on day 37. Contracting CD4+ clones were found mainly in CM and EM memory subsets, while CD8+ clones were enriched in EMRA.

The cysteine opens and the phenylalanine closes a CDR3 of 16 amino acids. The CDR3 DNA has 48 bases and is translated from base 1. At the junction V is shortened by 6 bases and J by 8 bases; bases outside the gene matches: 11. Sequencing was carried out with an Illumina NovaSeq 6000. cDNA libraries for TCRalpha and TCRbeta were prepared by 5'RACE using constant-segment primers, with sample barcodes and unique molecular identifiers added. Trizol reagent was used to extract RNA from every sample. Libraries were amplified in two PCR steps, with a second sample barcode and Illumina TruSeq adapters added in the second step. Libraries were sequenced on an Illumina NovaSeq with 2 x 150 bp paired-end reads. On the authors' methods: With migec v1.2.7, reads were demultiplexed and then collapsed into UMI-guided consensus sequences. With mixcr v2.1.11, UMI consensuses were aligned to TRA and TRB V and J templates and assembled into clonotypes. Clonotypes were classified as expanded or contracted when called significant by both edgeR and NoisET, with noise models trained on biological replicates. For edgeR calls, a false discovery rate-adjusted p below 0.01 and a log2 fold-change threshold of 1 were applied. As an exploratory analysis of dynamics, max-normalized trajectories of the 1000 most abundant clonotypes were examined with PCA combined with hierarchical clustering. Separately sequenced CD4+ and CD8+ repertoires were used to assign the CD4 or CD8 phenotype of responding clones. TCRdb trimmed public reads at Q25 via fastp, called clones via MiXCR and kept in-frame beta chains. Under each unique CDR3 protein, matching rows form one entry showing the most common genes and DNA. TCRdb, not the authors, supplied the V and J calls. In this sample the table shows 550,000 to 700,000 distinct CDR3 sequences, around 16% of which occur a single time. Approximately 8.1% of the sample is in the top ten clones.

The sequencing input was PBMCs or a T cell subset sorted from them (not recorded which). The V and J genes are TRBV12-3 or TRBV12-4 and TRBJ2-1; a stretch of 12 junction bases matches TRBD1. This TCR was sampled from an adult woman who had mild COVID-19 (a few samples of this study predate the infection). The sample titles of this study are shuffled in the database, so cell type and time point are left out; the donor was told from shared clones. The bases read TGTGCCAGCAGCCAGCGGGGACAGGGGGCGTCTTATGAGCAGTTCTTC. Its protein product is CASSQRGQGASYEQFF.